This TCR beta chain was sequenced in a study of tumor and adjacent non-tumor tissue in lung cancer. As for the study in general: There were approximately twelve adenocarcinoma, a couple of squamous cell carcinoma and 1 small cell lung cancer cases. Samples averaged approximately 3.9 million productive TCRbeta reads each.

The library came from three nested PCR rounds adapted from ARM-PCR protocols. From the multiplex PCR reads, TCRdb called clonotypes with MiXCR, one entry per CDR3 protein. The sample consists of roughly 140,000 distinct CDR3 sequences, about 71% of them appearing once. Per the germline V gene, CDR1 is MNHNY and CDR2 is SVGAGI (reference sequence). V was shortened by 10 bases and J by 3 bases, with 12 bases between the two germline ends. CDR3 length equals 12 residues. This sample's RNA came from whole unsorted tissue. Donors were chemotherapy-naive, newly diagnosed lung cancer surgical patients in China, August–late 2014.

The chain joins TRBV6-6 to TRBJ1-2; D possibly corresponds to TRBD1 (6 bases). The specimen was lung tumor tissue. This TCR was recovered from a man in his 60s with small cell lung cancer. The CDR3, as DNA: TGTGCCAACAGGGACGGAGACTATGGCTACACCTTC. It codes for CANRDGDYGYTF.